This T cell receptor (beta chain) originates from a study of T cells in Graves' hyperthyroidism and ophthalmopathy. This clonotype occurred a few times. The investigators amplified TCR beta CDR3 regions from RNA transcripts. The primer set for the first-round RT-PCR of the TCR CDR3 was HTBI. TCRdb independently ran MiXCR on the multiplex PCR reads; one entry per CDR3 protein. The data contain around 280,000 distinct CDR3 sequences, roughly 13% of them seen just once; the ten biggest clones take up approximately 7.9%. The germline gives CDR1 SQVTM, CDR2 ANQGSEA. This CDR3 is 15 amino acids long. Deletions cut 5 bases from V and 4 bases from J, with 18 bases between.

The source of this sequence is a woman in her thirties or forties with Graves' hyperthyroidism. This rearrangement joins TRBV29-1 to TRBJ1-3, with D perhaps TRBD1 (6 bases). Sequencing was done on a sample of blood. The chain's CDR3 is CSVQSVGTYGNTIYF. In DNA form, the CDR3 reads TGCAGCGTTCAATCGGTGGGGACATACGGAAACACCATATATTTT.